The clone carrying this T cell receptor (beta chain) was seen a few times. Its antigen remains unidentified. Germline trimming cut 5 bases from V and 1 base from J; bases unmatched to any gene: 1. Germline CDR1 and CDR2: MNHEY and SMNVEV (reference sequence). This CDR3 has 13 residues. This entry comes from a study of shared clonotypes between healthy human individuals. Overall study findings and caveats: Larger richness was generally estimated for naive than memory subsets. Around 5.4% of naive CD4 clonotypes were common to a few donors.

Libraries were prepared by immunoSEQ multiplex PCR; TCRdb keeps only in-frame clonotypes and omits some of them. The table lists over 850,000 clones, around 78% of them singletons. The receptor was isolated from a man younger than 35 in good health. Some clones in this sample may be carry-over from other donors' samples. The specimen sequenced was memory CD4+ T cells from PBMCs. Subset indicated: CD45RA-negative fraction. The J gene is TRBJ1-2, the V gene TRBV27, with 7 bases aligning to TRBD1. CDR3 in DNA: TGTGCCAGCAGTGACAGGGATAACTATGGCTACACCTTC. Translating it yields CASSDRDNYGYTF.